These T cell receptor beta chains were read from a single sample in a study of cytomegalovirus exposure and HLA in healthy donors. Clones were read by immunoSEQ multiplex PCR, and TCRdb kept only the in-frame ones, dropping some. Of 140,000 to 150,000 clones in the sample, about two thirds were seen once. Sample: PBMCs. All receptors derive from a man in his sixties in good health and CMV-seronegative. CDR3s include the opening cysteine and the closing phenylalanine or tryptophan. Each record gives: V gene, J gene, CDR3 protein.

V: TRBV11-3
J: TRBJ2-5
CDR3: CASSSGVSGTSGRGTQYF

V: TRBV4-2
J: TRBJ2-7
CDR3: CASSQEAGDEQYF

V: TRBV19
J: TRBJ2-2
CDR3: CASKHRANTGELFF

V: TRBV6-5
J: TRBJ1-2
CDR3: CASRNTGRSYGYTF

V: TRBV6-6
J: TRBJ1-5
CDR3: CASSYSRQGDQPQHF

V: TRBV19
J: TRBJ2-1
CDR3: CASSTRPGSIYNEQFF

V: TRBV5-1
J: TRBJ2-1
CDR3: CASSQLLGVNEQFF

V: TRBV2
J: TRBJ1-2
CDR3: CASSPLRGAYGYTF

V: TRBV6-1
J: TRBJ2-2
CDR3: CASSLAGGTTGELFF

V: TRBV9
J: TRBJ2-7
CDR3: CASSAAPGQDYEQYF

V: TRBV21-1
J: TRBJ1-4
CDR3: CASSKVGEIWEKLFF

V: TRBV7-3
J: TRBJ2-5
CDR3: CASSLRGGAKGETQYF

V: TRBV29-1
J: TRBJ2-1
CDR3: CSGEGFYNEQFF

V: TRBV27
J: TRBJ1-5
CDR3: CASHRGIQPQHF

V: TRBV5-1
J: TRBJ2-7
CDR3: CASSQRQDSLSYEQYF

V: TRBV7-3
J: TRBJ2-6
CDR3: CASSSNIPGAGANVLTF

V: TRBV30
J: TRBJ1-6
CDR3: CAWTPGGQGNSPLHF

V: TRBV30
J: TRBJ2-3
CDR3: CAWSIAVASTDTQYF

V: TRBV29-1
J: TRBJ2-3
CDR3: CSAGTGHSTDTQYF

V: TRBV6-4
J: TRBJ1-1
CDR3: CASSRNRGDTEAFF

V: TRBV5-1
J: TRBJ2-5
CDR3: CASSDRLASQETQYF

V: TRBV28
J: TRBJ1-1
CDR3: CASSLTQRNTEAFF

V: TRBV4-1
J: TRBJ1-5
CDR3: CASSQRSGGNQPQHF

V: TRBV15
J: TRBJ1-1
CDR3: CATSRRDNTEAFF

V: TRBV6-5
J: TRBJ1-1
CDR3: CASSYLTGNTEAFF

V: TRBV15
J: TRBJ2-5
CDR3: CATSKGLAGGGETQYF

V: TRBV30
J: TRBJ1-5
CDR3: CAYGQGAGQPQHF

V: TRBV7-2
J: TRBJ2-7
CDR3: CASSPWTSGTDHEQYF

V: TRBV15
J: TRBJ1-1
CDR3: CATSREGQGKAEAFF

V: TRBV7-2
J: TRBJ2-2
CDR3: CASSLARAGGELFF

V: TRBV6-6
J: TRBJ2-7
CDR3: CASSYSGQGGEQYF

V: TRBV19
J: TRBJ2-1
CDR3: CASRHYTGLAGRHNEQFF

V: TRBV18
J: TRBJ2-3
CDR3: CASSPRTSGTDTQYF

V: TRBV16
J: TRBJ1-2
CDR3: CASSHRTDSTGYTF

V: TRBV2
J: TRBJ2-1
CDR3: CASRELAGSYNEQFF

V: TRBV5-1
J: TRBJ2-7
CDR3: CASSAGTLTYEQYF

V: TRBV28
J: TRBJ2-1
CDR3: CASYTRDTYNEQFF

V: TRBV4-1
J: TRBJ1-4
CDR3: CASSQETLATNEKLFF

V: TRBV19
J: TRBJ1-1
CDR3: CASSIQGNTEAFF

V: TRBV5-4
J: TRBJ2-5
CDR3: CASSEAGLQETQYF

V: TRBV7-8
J: TRBJ1-1
CDR3: CASSLLGHNMNTEAFF

V: TRBV5-1
J: TRBJ2-1
CDR3: CASSPVVREGYEQFF

V: TRBV5-4
J: TRBJ2-1
CDR3: CASSWGTSAYNEQFF

V: TRBV28
J: TRBJ1-1
CDR3: CASSPPRFRAQGAFF

V: TRBV18
J: TRBJ2-3
CDR3: CASSPTAGGGTDTQYF

V: TRBV4-2
J: TRBJ1-2
CDR3: CASSHEDSHYGYTF

V: TRBV5-1
J: TRBJ2-2
CDR3: CASSFRRPNTGELFF

V: TRBV19
J: TRBJ2-5
CDR3: CASSIDGTGGQETQYF

V: TRBV18
J: TRBJ2-7
CDR3: CASSTSYEQYF

V: TRBV5-5
J: TRBJ2-7
CDR3: CASSANTGVNEQYF

V: TRBV11-1
J: TRBJ1-5
CDR3: CASSFEGGSGQPQHF

V: TRBV5-6
J: TRBJ2-1
CDR3: CASSSFNEQFF

V: TRBV11-2
J: TRBJ2-1
CDR3: CASSLNRGTSGNEQFF

V: TRBV11-3
J: TRBJ2-3
CDR3: CASSLGTSGSRTDTQYF

V: TRBV14
J: TRBJ1-2
CDR3: CASSQGAWNTDGYTF

V: TRBV15
J: TRBJ1-4
CDR3: CATSTQIQGRGEKLFF

V: TRBV5-8
J: TRBJ2-3
CDR3: CASSPGTASTDTQYF

V: TRBV7-8
J: TRBJ1-1
CDR3: CASSRLRDGQLNTEAFF

V: TRBV6-1
J: TRBJ2-7
CDR3: CASSDPQGLYEQYF

V: TRBV7-3
J: TRBJ2-1
CDR3: CASSPRGGSFPNEQFF